These T cell receptor beta chains were read from a single sample in a study of blood T cell repertoires in COVID-19. TCRdb's copy holds only in-frame clones and misses some; the assay was immunoSEQ multiplex PCR. In the table there are some 150,000 clones, 84% of which are singletons. Sequences were obtained from peripheral blood. All receptors come from a woman aged 50 to 65 in a cohort sampled during active or convalescent COVID-19. CDR3s leave out the opening cysteine and the closing phenylalanine or tryptophan. Each record gives: V gene, CDR3 protein.

TRBV18 ASSPQGHTEAF
TRBV18 ASSLPRGPTNTEAF
TRBV11-2 ASSLAGTNTGELF
TRBV18 ASSPPGQGYSPLH
TRBV10-2 ASNSGLVVNEQF
TRBV7-2 ASSPMGGSSGVPRSEQY
TRBV4-2 ASSQDGGGGLQTQY
TRBV18 ASSPRRQGSNEQY
TRBV19 ASSMIWGRRNNEQF
TRBV12-5 ASGLVMKDKNEKLF
TRBV6-1 ASSEAAGGYGYT
TRBV6-5 ASSPLAGGVDTQY
TRBV4-3 ASSRTGGQYEQF
TRBV6-5 ASRLAGGYYEQY
TRBV12-5 ASGAPGGANYNEQF
TRBV5-4 ASSLGPLPSKF
TRBV12-3/TRBV12-4 ASSTYNYGYT
TRBV2 ASSEQGQETQY
TRBV24-1 ATSDSGQGADYGYT
TRBV29-1 SVRQDSSYNEQF
TRBV5-1 ASSPGTGSTYEQY
TRBV18 ASSPTRGGETQY
TRBV7-8 ASSPWTSGGETQY
TRBV7-9 ASSLRHYSYGYT
TRBV9 ASSVAWGVYNEQF
TRBV11-2 ASSLPSGGRANS
TRBV4-2 ASSQEERGGETQY